The rows below give T cell receptor beta chains drawn from one sample of a study of Ad26.COV2.S vaccination and SARS-CoV-2 variants. Sequencing was performed with immunoSEQ multiplex PCR; in TCRdb, only in-frame clones are kept and a portion is missing. This table holds fewer than 150,000 clones, around 86% found once. The sample in question was peripheral blood, obtained after recovery from COVID-19. The receptors were sampled from a human donor who had recovered from COVID-19. The CDR3 runs from the conserved cysteine through the conserved F or W.

>TRBV10-3|TRBJ2-7
CAISPYEQYF
>TRBV5-6|TRBJ2-1
CASSLVGVWESSYNEQFF
>TRBV28|TRBJ2-7
CASSLRAAYLYEQYF
>TRBV28|TRBJ1-2
CAGHGNNYGYTF
>TRBV6-2/TRBV6-3|TRBJ1-1
CASSYSFGQMNTEAFF
>TRBV29-1|TRBJ2-7
CSAGRGRQVYEQYF
>TRBV18|TRBJ2-1
CASSSSDRVAYNEQFF
>TRBV7-2|TRBJ2-3
CASGGGGYTQYF
>TRBV6-6|TRBJ2-1
CASSYRSYNEQFF
>TRBV7-2|TRBJ1-5
CASSLQGHNQPQHF
>TRBV19|TRBJ1-1
CASSPRQGRTEAFF
>TRBV5-1|TRBJ2-7
CASSLRYSGDEQYF
>TRBV11-2|TRBJ2-3
CASSLTRGADTQYF
>TRBV6-5|TRBJ2-7
CASSYVVWAFHEQYF
>TRBV7-2|TRBJ1-5
CASSLDFGFYGNQPQHF
>TRBV7-2|TRBJ2-3
CASSLAHWPRGTQYF
>TRBV4-3|TRBJ2-3
CASSQDRPSTDTQYF
>TRBV27|TRBJ2-6
CASSDRAGGANVLTF
>TRBV4-3|TRBJ1-5
CASSQGVNQPQHF
>TRBV19|TRBJ2-5
CASSIVYQETQYF
>TRBV10-1|TRBJ1-1
CASGGNRIGHETVNMNTEAFF
>TRBV5-1|TRBJ1-2
CASSQAGTGHGYTF
>TRBV7-2|TRBJ1-3
CASSLAQANTIYF
>TRBV7-9|TRBJ2-5
CASSLAGSLGQETQYF
>TRBV2|TRBJ1-5
CASSDSGGANQPQHF
>TRBV7-9|TRBJ2-1
CATPGPGGDSVEQFF
>TRBV25-1|TRBJ1-1
CASSERGTGDTEAFF
>TRBV19|TRBJ2-7
CATTGGGSYEQYF
>TRBV12-3/TRBV12-4|TRBJ2-5
CASSLGGSKAQYF
>TRBV11-2|TRBJ2-2
CASSLLGTQNTGELFF
>TRBV7-2|TRBJ1-2
CASSLGQVAYGYTF
>TRBV2|TRBJ1-2
CASSERDRGGYTF
>TRBV18|TRBJ2-1
CASSPVLVWGNEQFF
>TRBV6-6|TRBJ2-1
CASVLGSSYNEQFF
>TRBV9|TRBJ2-7
CASSVDGATGTYEQYF
>TRBV6-5|TRBJ2-7
CASSYSRPLSSYEQYF
>TRBV6-6|TRBJ1-2
CASSLGTGGNYGYTF
>TRBV7-6|TRBJ2-5
CASSPTHRGGETQYF
>TRBV5-4|TRBJ2-3
CASSLKASTDTQYF
>TRBV18|TRBJ2-6
CASSPGGPGANVLTF
>TRBV2|TRBJ2-3
CASSEGTADTQYF